Many counts were recorded for the clone carrying this T cell receptor beta chain. Its specificity is not known. This entry comes from a study of T cells after yellow fever vaccination. Study context: Low-cell-number fractions were prepared with SMART-Seq v4 Ultra Low Input. Findings and caveats of the study: The secondary response was weaker but peaked faster, day 5 versus 15. Few clonotypes appeared in both CD4 and CD8 compartments.

TCR cDNA, made by 5'RACE template switching, carried an added universal primer site and UMIs. Each CDR3 protein is one row after TCRdb ran MiXCR on the 5' RACE reads. The sample yields about 74,000 distinct CDR3 sequences, about 6.6% seen once. The CDR3 extends over 14 amino acids. V lost 6 bases and J lost 5, with 17 bases in between. The germline V gene has CDR1 MNHEY and CDR2 SMNVEV (reference sequence). The sequence came from a man aged 18-30 years who received the YFV17D yellow fever vaccine. This rearrangement joins TRBV27 to TRBJ2-7, with D possibly being TRBD1 (6 bases). Sequenced material: CD8+ T cells sorted from PBMCs, taken 5 to 6 days after the first yellow fever vaccination. For the CDR3, the DNA is TGTGCCAGCAGGCCCCCAGGGGTTTCCGACGAGCAGTACTTC. Translated: CASRPPGVSDEQYF.